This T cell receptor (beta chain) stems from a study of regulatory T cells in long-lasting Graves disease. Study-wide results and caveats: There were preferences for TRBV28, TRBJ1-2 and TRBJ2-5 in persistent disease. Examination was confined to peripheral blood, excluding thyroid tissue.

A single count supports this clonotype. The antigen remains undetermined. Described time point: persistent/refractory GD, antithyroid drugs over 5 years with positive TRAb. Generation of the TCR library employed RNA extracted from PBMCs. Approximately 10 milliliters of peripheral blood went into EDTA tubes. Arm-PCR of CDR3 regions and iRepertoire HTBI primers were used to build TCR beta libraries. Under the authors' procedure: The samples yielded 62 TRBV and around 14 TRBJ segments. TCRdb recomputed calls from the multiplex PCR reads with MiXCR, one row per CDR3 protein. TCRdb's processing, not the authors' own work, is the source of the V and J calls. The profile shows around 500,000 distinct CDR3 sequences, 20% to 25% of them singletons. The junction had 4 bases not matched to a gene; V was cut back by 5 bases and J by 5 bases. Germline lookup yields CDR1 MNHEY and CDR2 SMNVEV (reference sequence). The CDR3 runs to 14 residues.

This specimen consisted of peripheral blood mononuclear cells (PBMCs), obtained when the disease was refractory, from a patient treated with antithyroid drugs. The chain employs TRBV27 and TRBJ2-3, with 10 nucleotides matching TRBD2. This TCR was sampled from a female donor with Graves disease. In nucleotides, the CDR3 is TGTGCCAGCAGTCCCCGGACTAGCGGAGATACGCAGTATTTT. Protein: CASSPRTSGDTQYF.